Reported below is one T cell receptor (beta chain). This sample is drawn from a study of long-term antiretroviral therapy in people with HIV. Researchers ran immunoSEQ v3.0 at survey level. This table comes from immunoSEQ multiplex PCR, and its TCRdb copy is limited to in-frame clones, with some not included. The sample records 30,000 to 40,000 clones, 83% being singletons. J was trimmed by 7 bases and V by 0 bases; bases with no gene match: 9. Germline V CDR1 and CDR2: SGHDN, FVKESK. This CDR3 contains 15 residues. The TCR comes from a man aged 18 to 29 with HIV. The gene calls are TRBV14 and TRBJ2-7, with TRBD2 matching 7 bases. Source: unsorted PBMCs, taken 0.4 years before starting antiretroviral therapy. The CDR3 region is CASSQETSSPLEQYF. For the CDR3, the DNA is TGTGCCAGCAGCCAAGAGACTAGCAGCCCTCTAGAGCAGTACTTC.